This T cell receptor (beta chain) derives from a study of CD8 T cells in Susac syndrome. Study-wide points: As the study acknowledged, the number of individuals who were part of its TCR sequencing and HLA analysis was relatively small.

The RNA, about 0.45 to 1 ug, was put through reverse transcription using random hexamers. The authors amplified TCR beta CDR3 across 54 Vbeta and 13 Jbeta using immunoSEQ multiplex PCR. MiXCR, applied by TCRdb to the immunoSEQ multiplex PCR reads, yields one record per CDR3 protein. This sample has 65,000 to 90,000 distinct CDR3 sequences, with about 95% found just once. Germline V lookup: CDR1 MNHEY, CDR2 SMNVEV (reference sequence). This CDR3 has 16 amino acids. The J segment lost 7 bases and the V segment lost 0 bases, leaving 11 bases of the junction unmatched. TCR beta was sequenced from blood CD8+ and CD4+ T cells. It was treatment-naive patients with stable or active relapsing-remitting disease who made up the multiple sclerosis controls. Notes on this clonotype: Its specificity is not known.

The sample was CD8+ T cells from PBMCs. The sequence derives from a human donor with multiple sclerosis. The chain carries TRBV27 and TRBJ1-2; the match to TRBD1 covers 7 bases. The CDR3: CASSLSPRTGVLGYTF. CDR3 nucleotide sequence: TGTGCCAGCAGTTTATCCCCCAGGACAGGCGTACTTGGCTACACCTTC.